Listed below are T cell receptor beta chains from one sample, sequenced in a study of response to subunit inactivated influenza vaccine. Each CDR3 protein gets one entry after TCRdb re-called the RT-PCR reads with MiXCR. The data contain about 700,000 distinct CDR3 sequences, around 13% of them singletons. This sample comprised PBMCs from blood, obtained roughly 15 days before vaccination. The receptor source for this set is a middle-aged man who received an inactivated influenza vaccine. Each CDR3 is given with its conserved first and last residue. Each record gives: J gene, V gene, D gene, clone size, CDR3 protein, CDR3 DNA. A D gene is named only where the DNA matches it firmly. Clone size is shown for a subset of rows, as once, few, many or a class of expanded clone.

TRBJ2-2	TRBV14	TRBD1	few	CASSLRQGLVTGELFF	TGTGCCAGCAGCCTGAGACAGGGGCTCGTGACCGGGGAGCTGTTTTTT
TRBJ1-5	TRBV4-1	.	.	CASSQDGSYSNQPQHF	TGCGCCAGCAGCCAAGACGGTTCTTATAGCAATCAGCCCCAGCATTTT
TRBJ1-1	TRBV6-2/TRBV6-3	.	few	CASSYLIPELNTEAFF	TGTGCCAGCAGTTACTTGATCCCGGAGCTGAACACTGAAGCTTTCTTT
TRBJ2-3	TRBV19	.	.	CASSIPGGQGTQYF	TGTGCCAGTAGTATCCCCGGGGGGCAAGGTACGCAGTATTTT
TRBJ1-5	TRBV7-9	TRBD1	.	CASSAGTGETNQPQHF	TGTGCCAGCAGCGCCGGGACAGGGGAGACCAATCAGCCCCAGCATTTT
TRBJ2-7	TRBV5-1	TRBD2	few	CASSHLAESSYEQYF	TGCGCCAGCAGCCATCTAGCGGAGAGCTCCTACGAGCAGTACTTC
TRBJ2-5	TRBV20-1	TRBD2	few	CSARDVKRGNQETQYF	TGCAGTGCTAGAGATGTGAAGCGGGGCAACCAAGAGACCCAGTACTTC
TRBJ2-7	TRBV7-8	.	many	CASSLADEQYF	TGTGCCAGCAGCTTAGCGGACGAGCAGTACTTC
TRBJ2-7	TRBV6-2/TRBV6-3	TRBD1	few	CASNGIRTGNEQYF	TGTGCCAGCAACGGAATACGGACAGGGAACGAGCAGTACTTC
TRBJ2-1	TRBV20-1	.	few	CSARSVYNEQFF	TGCAGTGCTAGGTCGGTCTACAATGAGCAGTTCTTC
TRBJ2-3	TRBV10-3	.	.	CAISWKAGDTQYF	TGTGCCATCAGTTGGAAGGCGGGCGATACGCAGTATTTT
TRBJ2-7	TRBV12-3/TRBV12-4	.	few	CASSFFDSFGEQYF	TGTGCCAGCAGTTTCTTCGACAGCTTCGGCGAGCAGTACTTC
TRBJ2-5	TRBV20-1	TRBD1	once	CFAEDREIAEETQYF	TGCTTTGCTGAAGACAGGGAGATAGCCGAAGAGACCCAGTACTTC
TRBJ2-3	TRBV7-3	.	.	CASSATGTFTDTQYF	TGTGCCAGCAGCGCCACAGGAACTTTCACAGATACGCAGTATTTT
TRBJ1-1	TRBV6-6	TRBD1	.	CASRPGQGREAFF	TGTGCCAGCAGACCCGGACAGGGGCGGGAAGCTTTCTTT
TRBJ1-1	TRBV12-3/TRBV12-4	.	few	CASGIAENTEAFF	TGTGCCAGCGGTATTGCCGAGAACACTGAAGCTTTCTTT
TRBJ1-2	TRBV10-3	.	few	CAISSPANYGYTF	TGTGCCATCAGCTCTCCAGCGAACTATGGCTACACCTTC
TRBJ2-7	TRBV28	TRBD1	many	CASSYGTDAYEQYF	TGTGCCAGCAGTTACGGGACAGACGCCTACGAGCAGTACTTC
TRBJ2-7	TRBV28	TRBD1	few	CASRPGTGAYEQYF	TGTGCCAGCAGACCCGGGACAGGCGCCTACGAGCAGTACTTC
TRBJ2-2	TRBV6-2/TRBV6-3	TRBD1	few	CASSYRTGVSGELFF	TGTGCCAGCAGTTACAGGACAGGGGTTTCCGGGGAGCTGTTTTTT
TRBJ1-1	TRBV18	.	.	CASSPRRGLDTEAFF	TGTGCCAGCTCACCACGGCGTGGGCTTGACACTGAAGCTTTCTTT
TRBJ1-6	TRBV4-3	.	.	CASSPPRRGDYNSPLHF	TGCGCCAGCAGCCCCCCTCGTAGGGGCGACTATAATTCACCCCTCCACTTT
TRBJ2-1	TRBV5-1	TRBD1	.	CASSLGQGFAYNEQFF	TGCGCCAGCAGCTTGGGACAGGGGTTCGCCTACAATGAGCAGTTCTTC
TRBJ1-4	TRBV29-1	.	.	CSVDLGPQSEKLFF	TGCAGCGTTGACCTCGGGCCTCAGAGTGAAAAACTGTTTTTT
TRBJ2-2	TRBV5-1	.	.	CASRRAVGGTGELFF	TGCGCCAGCAGAAGGGCGGTCGGGGGCACCGGGGAGCTGTTTTTT
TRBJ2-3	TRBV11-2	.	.	CASSFRQLRGDTQYF	TGTGCCAGCAGTTTCCGGCAATTACGAGGAGATACGCAGTATTTT
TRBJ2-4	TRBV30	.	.	CAWSNRGLKNIQYF	TGTGCCTGGAGTAACCGGGGTCTCAAAAACATTCAGTACTTC
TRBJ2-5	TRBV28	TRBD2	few	CASSLTPGLAGGHETQYF	TGTGCCAGCAGTTTGACCCCGGGACTAGCGGGAGGGCATGAGACCCAGTACTTC
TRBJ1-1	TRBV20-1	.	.	CSAQSDRDWRDAFF	TGCAGTGCTCAATCCGACCGGGACTGGCGAGATGCTTTCTTT
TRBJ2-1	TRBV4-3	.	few	CASSQESGLTLYNEQFF	TGCGCCAGCAGCCAGGAATCCGGACTTACCCTATACAATGAGCAGTTCTTC
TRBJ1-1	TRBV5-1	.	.	CASSLPGTLNTEAFF	TGCGCCAGCAGCTTACCCGGGACTCTGAACACTGAAGCTTTCTTT
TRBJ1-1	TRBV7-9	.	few	CASSLSPGVMNTEAFF	TGTGCCAGCAGCTTATCTCCCGGGGTAATGAACACTGAAGCTTTCTTT
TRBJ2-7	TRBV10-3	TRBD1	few	CAIRQKYGQGAYEQYF	TGTGCCATCAGACAAAAATATGGACAGGGGGCGTACGAGCAGTACTTC
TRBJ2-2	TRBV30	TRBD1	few	CAWSTGTGNTGELFF	TGTGCCTGGAGTACCGGGACAGGGAACACCGGGGAGCTGTTTTTT
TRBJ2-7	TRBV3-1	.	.	CASSQAGIGNVYEQYF	TGTGCCAGCAGCCAAGCTGGGATCGGGAATGTCTACGAGCAGTACTTC
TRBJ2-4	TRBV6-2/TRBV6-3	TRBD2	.	CASSYTSGSPAKNIQYF	TGTGCCAGCAGTTATACTAGCGGGAGTCCGGCCAAAAACATTCAGTACTTC
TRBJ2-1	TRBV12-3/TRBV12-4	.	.	CASSLASSVMEQFF	TGTGCCAGCAGTTTAGCCTCTAGCGTTATGGAGCAGTTCTTC
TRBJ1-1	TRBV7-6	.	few	CASSGVRGTEAFF	TGTGCCAGCAGCGGGGTGAGGGGCACTGAAGCTTTCTTT
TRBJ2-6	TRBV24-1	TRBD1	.	CATAGGGSGANVLTF	TGTGCCACCGCAGGGGGCGGCTCTGGGGCCAACGTCCTGACTTTC
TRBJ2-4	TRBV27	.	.	CASSVTGPEAKNIQYF	TGTGCCAGCAGTGTAACAGGACCCGAGGCCAAAAACATTCAGTACTTC
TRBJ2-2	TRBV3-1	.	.	CASSHRTENTGELFF	TGTGCCAGCAGCCATAGGACCGAGAACACCGGGGAGCTGTTTTTT
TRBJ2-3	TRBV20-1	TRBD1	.	CSPGQGTTDTQYF	TGCAGTCCGGGACAGGGAACCACAGATACGCAGTATTTT
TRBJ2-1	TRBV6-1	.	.	CASRRRGGLRNEQFF	TGTGCCAGCAGACGGAGAGGGGGACTAAGGAATGAGCAGTTCTTC
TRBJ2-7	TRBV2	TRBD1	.	CAGAGTVVGEQYF	TGTGCCGGTGCCGGGACAGTAGTCGGCGAGCAGTACTTC
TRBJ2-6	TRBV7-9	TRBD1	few	CASSFRQGSGANVLTF	TGTGCCAGCAGCTTCCGACAGGGGTCCGGGGCCAACGTCCTGACTTTC
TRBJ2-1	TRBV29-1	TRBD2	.	CSVEGGGAHNEQFF	TGCAGCGTTGAAGGGGGGGGTGCCCACAATGAGCAGTTCTTC
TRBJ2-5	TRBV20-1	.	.	CSAYIRKEVQETQYF	TGCAGTGCCTACATCAGGAAAGAGGTCCAAGAGACCCAGTACTTC
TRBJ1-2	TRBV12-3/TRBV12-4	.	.	CASSLEGFLYGYTF	TGTGCCAGCAGTTTAGAGGGTTTTCTCTATGGCTACACCTTC
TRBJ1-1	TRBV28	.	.	CASRILLEVEAFF	TGTGCCAGCCGTATACTCTTAGAAGTTGAAGCTTTCTTT
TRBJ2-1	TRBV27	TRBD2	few	CASNELSGSAYNEQFF	TGTGCCAGCAATGAATTAAGCGGGAGTGCCTACAATGAGCAGTTCTTC
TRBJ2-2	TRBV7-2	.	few	CASSPFPITGELFF	TGTGCCAGCAGCCCTTTTCCTATCACCGGGGAGCTGTTTTTT